This T cell receptor beta chain was captured in a study of regulatory T cells in long-lasting Graves disease. Broader study findings: TRBV28, TRBJ1-2 and TRBJ2-5 emerged as the favored segments in persistent disease.

This clonotype has a count of ten or more. The antigen is not known. The CDR3 loop spans 13 amino acids. Deletions cut 7 bases from V and 8 bases from J, with 16 bases between. The germline V gene encodes CDR1 SGHTA and CDR2 FQGNSA. Both iRepertoire HTBI primers and Arm-PCR of CDR3 regions were used to build the TCR beta libraries. Via MiXCR, TCRdb re-called the multiplex PCR reads, giving one row per CDR3 protein. The sample contains approximately 230,000 distinct CDR3 sequences, about a sixth of which appear only once. Time point meaning: newly diagnosed GD, antithyroid drugs for less than 3 months. Extracted PBMC RNA gave rise to the TCR library. Graves' disease diagnosis relied on American Thyroid Association guidelines.

This sequence originates from a female donor with Graves disease. The specimen comprised peripheral blood mononuclear cells (PBMCs), sampled at new diagnosis, from a patient treated with antithyroid drugs. This chain connects TRBV7-2 to TRBJ2-3, with D perhaps TRBD1 or TRBD2 (6 bases each). The CDR3 spells CASTRRGHGTQYF. The CDR3 DNA reads as TGTGCCAGCACGAGACGGGGGCACGGTACGCAGTATTTT.